The present entry profiles one T cell receptor beta chain with its context. Some clones are missing from TCRdb's copy, which holds only in-frame ones; the method was immunoSEQ multiplex PCR. This sample has roughly 2.5 million clones, with more than 90% found just once. CD4+ cells underwent separation, giving CD45RA+ naive and CD45RA-negative memory subsets. From germline, CDR1 is SNHLY and CDR2 FYNNEI. V shed 5 bases and J shed 5 bases, with 12 bases lying between them. The CDR3 contains 13 residues. This sample is drawn from a study of shared clonotypes between healthy human individuals. This TCR was sampled from a man younger than 30 in good health. This sequence joins TRBV2 and TRBJ1-1; D is undetermined. Sequencing was carried out using naive CD4+ T cells sorted from blood. Described subset: CD45RA+ positively selected. As DNA, the CDR3 is TGTGCCAGCAGTCCGGATAGGGTAACTGAAGCTTTCTTT. This gives the protein CASSPDRVTEAFF.